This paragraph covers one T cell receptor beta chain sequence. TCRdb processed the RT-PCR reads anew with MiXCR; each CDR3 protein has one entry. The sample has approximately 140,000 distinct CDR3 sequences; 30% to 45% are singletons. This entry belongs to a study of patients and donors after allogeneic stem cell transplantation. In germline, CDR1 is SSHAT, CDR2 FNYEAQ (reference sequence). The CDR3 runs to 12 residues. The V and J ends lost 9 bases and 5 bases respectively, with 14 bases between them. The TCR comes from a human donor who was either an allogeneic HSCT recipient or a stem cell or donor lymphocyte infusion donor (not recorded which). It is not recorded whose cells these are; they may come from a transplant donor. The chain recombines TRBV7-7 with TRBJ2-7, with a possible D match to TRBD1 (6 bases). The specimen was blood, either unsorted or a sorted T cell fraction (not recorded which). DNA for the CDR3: TGTGCCAGGGGGGCGATCGTCGACGAGCAGTACGTC. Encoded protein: CARGAIVDEQYV.